This TCR beta chain was observed in a study of T cells in Graves' hyperthyroidism and ophthalmopathy. Study-wide results and limits: Separating ophthalmopathy from stable hyperthyroidism was achieved by a 13 V-J model. Clonotypes that were expanded in thyroid above 0.001 mostly appeared in blood too.

This clonotype was counted ten times or more. Its antigen is not known. Germline CDR1 reads MGHRA; CDR2 reads YSYEKL. The CDR3 loop spans 15 amino acids. V dropped 4 bases and J dropped 2 bases, with 14 bases sitting between them. Amplified TCR beta CDR3 regions came from RNA transcripts. TCR CDR3 regions were first amplified by RT-PCR with HTBI primers. TCRdb redid the calling of the multiplex PCR reads with MiXCR, one entry per CDR3 protein. Counted here are roughly 500,000 distinct CDR3 sequences, around 42% occurring once; the ten biggest clones make up about 20%. Patients were excluded for uncontrolled infection, other autoimmune disease, pregnancy or lactation. Orbital computed tomography and thyroid ultrasound, together with serum TRAb and thyroxine and clinical symptoms, were used for diagnoses.

Sequencing used peripheral blood or thyroid tissue (not recorded which). This receptor was taken from an adult woman with Graves' disease, either hyperthyroidism or ophthalmopathy (not recorded which). This chain uses TRBV4-1 with TRBJ1-1; TRBD1 is a possible D gene (6 bases). CDR3 bases: TGCGCCAGCAGCCCGTGGACAGCCGGCAACACTGAAGCTTTCTTT. Translated, it gives CASSPWTAGNTEAFF.